This T cell receptor beta chain derives from a study of T-cell memory formation after mild COVID-19. The germline V gene has CDR1 DFQATT and CDR2 SNEGSKA (reference sequence). V was pared by 3 bases and J by 4 bases, with 13 bases between. The CDR3 consists of 13 residues. Details on this clonotype: The antigen is unknown.

TCRdb redid the calling of the 5' RACE reads with MiXCR, one entry per CDR3 protein. The sample yields a few hundred thousand distinct CDR3 sequences, about 27% seen once. Broader study findings: Clones contracting across day 15 to 85 had a balanced CD4/CD8 profile; later expanding clones leaned CD4+. Detection of some responders pre-infection suggested pre-existing cross-reactive memory T cells participated.

This TCR was sampled from an adult woman who had mild COVID-19 (a few samples of this study predate the infection). Cell type and time point are not known. J is TRBJ2-7 and V is TRBV20-1; D gene uncertain. The sample was PBMCs or a T cell subset sorted from them (not recorded which). The chain's CDR3 is CSASGVYEYEQYF. CDR3 DNA: TGCAGTGCTAGTGGGGTCTACGAGTACGAGCAGTACTTC.